The 21 T cell receptor beta chains given below trace back to one sample, sequenced in a study of cytomegalovirus exposure and HLA in healthy donors. Primers included in the PCR were 60 Vbeta and 13 Jbeta primers. Clones were sequenced by immunoSEQ multiplex PCR, and TCRdb holds only the in-frame ones, with some missing. The sample holds 130,000 to 150,000 clones, about four fifths seen once. The sample was PBMCs. Source of these receptors: a man aged 25-40 years in good health and CMV-seronegative.

The CDR3 DNA follows: TGTGCCAGCAGTGTGGGTCGGGGTTCTAACTATGGCTACACCTTC. Protein: CASSVGRGSNYGYTF. The chain has TRBV6-1 and TRBJ1-2; no clear D. The germline V gene has CDR1 MNHNS and CDR2 SASEGT. The germline V and J ends were trimmed by 4 bases and 0 bases, with 12 bases remaining between them. The length of the CDR3 is 15 residues.

This clone showed up just once. This sequence joins TRBV5-1 and TRBJ2-1; 7 bases map to TRBD2. From germline, CDR1 is SGHRS and CDR2 YFSETQ. The CDR3 is 16 amino acids. Trimming at V came to 0 bases and at J to 2 bases, leaving 5 bases not matched to a gene. CDR3 sequence: CASSLGRERTYNEQFF. The DNA for the CDR3 is TGCGCCAGCAGCTTGGGGCGGGAGAGGACCTACAATGAGCAGTTCTTC. Using reference TRBV5-1 and TRBJ2-1 for the parts outside the CDR3, the full variable domain is KAGVTQTPRYLIKTRGQQVTLSCSPISGHRSVSWYQQTPGQGLQFLFEYFSETQRNKGNFPGRFSGRQFSNSRSEMNVSTLELGDSALYLCASSLGRERTYNEQFFGPGTRLTVL.

In this sample, this clone turned up a few times. The CDR3 region is CASLDTRTYNEQFF. CDR3 coding DNA: TGTGCCAGCCTTGACACTCGGACCTACAATGAGCAGTTCTTC. This chain connects TRBV28 to TRBJ2-1; unclear D gene. The CDR3 covers 14 residues. Germline V gene lookup returns CDR1 MDHEN and CDR2 SYDVKM. Trimming shortened V by 8 bases and J by 2 bases, and 13 bases separated the two germline ends.

The chain carries TRBV27 and TRBJ2-1; TRBD1 agrees at 8 bases. Trimming cost V 5 bases and J 6 bases; bases outside gene matches: 12. The CDR3 runs 16 residues. Looked up from germline, CDR1 is MNHEY and CDR2 is SMNVEV (reference sequence). This chain's CDR3 is CASSLSGQGAFNEQFF. The CDR3 DNA is TGTGCCAGCAGTCTCAGCGGGCAGGGGGCGTTCAATGAGCAGTTCTTC.

There are a few counts of this clone. The V gene is TRBV7-9, the J gene TRBJ2-7; 8 nucleotides line up with TRBD1. The junction had 4 bases not matched to a gene; V was cut back by 4 bases and J by 2 bases. The CDR3 contains 14 residues. Per the germline V gene, CDR1 is SEHNR and CDR2 is FQNEAQ (reference sequence). This chain's CDR3 is CASSSGQGPYEQYF. The CDR3 DNA sequence: TGTGCCAGCAGCTCCGGACAGGGCCCCTACGAGCAGTACTTC.

The rearrangement links TRBV19 to TRBJ2-1; 7 bases map to TRBD1. The germline gives CDR1 LNHDA, CDR2 SQIVND (reference sequence). After removal of 6 bases from V and 8 bases from J, the junction contained 4 bases not matched to a gene. The CDR3 extends over 12 amino acids. CDR3 DNA sequence: TGTGCCAGTAGCCGAACAGGGGATGAGCAGTTCTTC. It codes for CASSRTGDEQFF.

The chain joins TRBV2 to TRBJ2-1; D possibly corresponds to TRBD1 (6 bases). Trimming took 6 bases from V and 9 from J, leaving 18 bases between them. This CDR3 is 14 amino acids long. Germline V gives CDR1 SNHLY, CDR2 FYNNEI. CDR3 DNA: TGTGCCAGCAGGATACTACAGGGCTTGGGTGAGCAGTTCTTC. It yields the protein CASRILQGLGEQFF.

The V gene is TRBV15, the J gene TRBJ2-1; D may be TRBD2 (7 bases). The CDR3 totals 16 residues. CDR1 LNHNV and CDR2 YYDKDF come from the germline V gene (reference sequence). Trimming left V 0 bases short and J 4 bases short, with 13 bases between. CDR3: CATSRDWTRGYNEQFF. In nucleotides, the CDR3 is TGTGCCACCAGCAGAGATTGGACTAGGGGGTACAATGAGCAGTTCTTC.

This chain uses TRBV27 with TRBJ1-3; D possibly corresponds to TRBD1 (5 bases). The CDR3 contains 14 residues. V gave up 0 bases and J gave up 2 bases, with 5 bases separating them. CDR1 is MNHEY, CDR2 SMNVEV, per germline (reference sequence). The CDR3 coding sequence is TGTGCCAGCAGTTTATCAGGGGCTGGAAACACCATATATTTT. It encodes CASSLSGAGNTIYF.

The CDR3 loop is CASSLWGTNYGYTF. The CDR3 bases are TGTGCCAGCAGTTTATGGGGGACAAACTATGGCTACACCTTC. The gene calls are TRBV28 and TRBJ1-2, with D possibly TRBD1 on 6 matching bases. Trimming removed 0 bases from V and 2 bases from J, with 7 bases in between. CDR1 and CDR2 (germline): MDHEN, SYDVKM. The CDR3 length is 14 residues.

The chain couples TRBV27 to TRBJ2-1; no definite D call. Trimming stripped 3 bases from V and 0 bases from J, with 12 bases between. The CDR3 length is 16 residues. CDR1 is MNHEY, CDR2 SMNVEV, per germline (reference sequence). This CDR3 is CASSFLDKSSYNEQFF. The DNA of the CDR3 is TGTGCCAGCAGTTTCCTTGACAAGAGCTCCTACAATGAGCAGTTCTTC.

A few counts support this clone. V is TRBV6-1 and J is TRBJ1-5; TRBD1 matches at 9 bases. CDR3 length: 14 residues. CDR1 MNHNS and CDR2 SASEGT come from the germline V gene. The V gene end was trimmed by 11 bases and the J gene end by 0 bases; junction bases not matched to a gene: 5. The CDR3 DNA is TGTGCCGTATTGACAGGGGGTAGCAATCAGCCCCAGCATTTT. Residues: CAVLTGGSNQPQHF.

The chain recombines TRBV5-1 with TRBJ1-2; 7 bases line up with TRBD1. Germline CDR1 and CDR2: SGHRS and YFSETQ. The V segment lost 6 bases and the J segment 2 bases; nucleotides outside the gene matches: 10. The CDR3 has 15 amino acids. The chain's CDR3 is CASKVGGIENYGYTF. DNA of the CDR3: TGCGCCAGCAAGGTAGGGGGCATTGAGAACTATGGCTACACCTTC.

This clone was recorded a few times. The chain has TRBV27 and TRBJ2-7, with D perhaps TRBD1 (5 bases). V was cut by 7 bases and J by 2 bases, with 15 bases left in between. Per the germline V gene, CDR1 is MNHEY and CDR2 is SMNVEV (reference sequence). This CDR3 has 14 residues. Here the CDR3 DNA reads TGTGCCAGCAAAAGACAGAACCATGCCTACGAGCAGTACTTC. It is translated as CASKRQNHAYEQYF.

The rearrangement links TRBV6-1 to TRBJ1-5, with TRBD1 as a possible D gene (6 bases). With 6 bases removed from V and 1 base from J, the gap between germline ends came to 13 bases. CDR3 length: 15 amino acids. Per germline, CDR1 MNHNS and CDR2 SASEGT. The CDR3 spells CASRYMGASNQPQHF. The CDR3 nucleotides are TGTGCCAGCAGGTACATGGGGGCGAGCAATCAGCCCCAGCATTTT.

The genes are TRBV25-1 and TRBJ2-7; TRBD1 agrees at 11 bases. There are 16 residues in the CDR3. The V gene end was trimmed by 5 bases and the J gene end by 6 bases; junction bases not matched to a gene: 12. Germline values: CDR1 MGHDK, CDR2 SYGVNS. DNA for the CDR3: TGTGCCAGCAGTCACGAACCGGGACAGGGGGGCATCGAGCAGTACTTC. Translated, it gives CASSHEPGQGGIEQYF.

V is TRBV4-1 and J is TRBJ2-1; the match to TRBD1 covers 7 bases. This CDR3 is built from 15 residues. From germline, CDR1 is MGHRA and CDR2 YSYEKL. V trimming: 1 base; J trimming: 5 bases; junction bases outside the gene matches: 5. CDR3 protein: CASSQGDRVHNEQFF. The CDR3 DNA sequence: TGCGCCAGCAGCCAAGGAGACAGGGTACACAATGAGCAGTTCTTC.

This chain connects TRBV9 to TRBJ1-1; TRBD1 is a possible D gene (6 bases). The CDR3 runs 15 residues. Looked up from germline, CDR1 is SGDLS and CDR2 is YYNGEE. Trimming pared 4 bases from V and 5 bases from J, leaving 18 bases between. DNA for the CDR3: TGTGCCAGCAGCCCCCTGAGGGGGAGGGGAACTGAAGCTTTCTTT. As protein: CASSPLRGRGTEAFF.

The rearrangement joins TRBV28 to TRBJ2-3; D ambiguous. The germline V gene encodes CDR1 MDHEN and CDR2 SYDVKM. This CDR3 contains 17 residues. Trimming took off 6 bases at V and 0 bases at J, with 19 bases between the two ends. The CDR3 spells CASSPFPSYSSTDTQYF. The CDR3 nucleotides read TGTGCCAGCAGCCCCTTTCCCTCATACTCTAGCACAGATACGCAGTATTTT.

The chain joins TRBV11-2 to TRBJ1-3, with D perhaps TRBD1 (6 bases). The CDR3 is 14 amino acids. Germline V gene lookup returns CDR1 SGHAT and CDR2 FQNNGV. V lost 4 bases to trimming and J lost 7 bases, with 14 bases between them. CDR3: CASSSGRDINTIYF. The CDR3 bases are TGTGCCAGCAGCTCAGGCCGGGACATCAACACCATATATTTT.

Only a few counts were recorded for this clone. V gene TRBV4-1 combines with J gene TRBJ2-7; 9 bases agree with TRBD2. In germline, CDR1 is MGHRA, CDR2 YSYEKL. With 2 bases clipped from V and 6 bases from J, the junction kept 8 bases outside the gene matches. The CDR3 runs 15 residues. The CDR3, as DNA: TGCGCCAGCAGCCAACCTTTAGCGGGAGCCGGCGAGCAGTACTTC. Translated: CASSQPLAGAGEQYF.